Each of the 32 T cell receptor beta chains below was sequenced from the same sample in a study of neurological immune-mediated disorders. Each CDR3 protein is one row after TCRdb ran MiXCR on the 5' RACE reads. Among 50,000 or so distinct CDR3 sequences listed, around 25% were seen once. The sample was PBMCs. The origin of the receptors is a woman between 70 and 85 years old in good health.

This clonotype was observed at least ten times. This sequence joins TRBV6-6 and TRBJ1-1; D remains ambiguous. The CDR3 is 13 residues long. Between the trimmed V and J ends, which lost 6 bases and 5 bases, there was a span of 13 bases. The germline V gene has CDR1 MNHNY and CDR2 SVGAGI (reference sequence). CDR3 in DNA: TGTGCCAGCAGCCGGGTCTGGGGAACTGAAGCTTTCTTT. Residues: CASSRVWGTEAFF.

The V call is TRBV6-1, the J call TRBJ2-1; D unresolved. The V and J ends lost 10 bases and 0 bases respectively, with 19 bases between them. The CDR3 runs 16 residues. Germline CDR1 reads MNHNS; CDR2 reads SASEGT. CDR3 nucleotide sequence: TGTGCCACCAGGTCTATCCAGGCGAGCTCCTACAATGAGCAGTTCTTC. Translating gives CATRSIQASSYNEQFF.

This clonotype was picked up many times. The V gene is TRBV5-1, the J gene TRBJ1-4; the D gene is possibly TRBD1 (6 bases). This CDR3 region has 15 residues. Trimming removed 3 bases at V and 0 bases at J, with 9 bases between. CDR1 is SGHRS and CDR2 is YFSETQ in the germline V gene. Here the CDR3 DNA reads TGCGCCAGCAGCTCAGGGGATACAACTAATGAAAAACTGTTTTTT. Translated: CASSSGDTTNEKLFF.

This clonotype was observed at least ten times. The rearrangement uses TRBV5-1 and TRBJ2-2, with D possibly TRBD1 on 6 matching bases. The germline V gene has CDR1 SGHRS and CDR2 YFSETQ. Trimming took off 4 bases at V and 5 bases at J, with 15 bases between the two ends. The CDR3 is 15 residues long. The CDR3 DNA follows: TGCGCCAGCAGCCTCAGGACAGATTCAACCGGGGAGCTGTTTTTT. It yields the protein CASSLRTDSTGELFF.

This rearrangement joins TRBV7-9 to TRBJ1-5; D call uncertain. V was shortened by 4 bases and J by 2 bases, with 12 bases between the two germline ends. The CDR3 contains 15 residues. The germline gives CDR1 SEHNR, CDR2 FQNEAQ (reference sequence). The CDR3 bases are TGTGCCAGCAGCTCCTCCGAGAGTGGCAATCAGCCCCAGCATTTT. It yields the protein CASSSSESGNQPQHF.

The chain joins TRBV7-2 to TRBJ2-3, with a tentative D call TRBD2 (6 bases). This CDR3 has 14 residues. The germline gives CDR1 SGHTA, CDR2 FQGNSA. V was trimmed by 5 bases and J by 6 bases, leaving 15 bases between them. The CDR3: CASSPGRRGDTQYF. The DNA for the CDR3 is TGTGCCAGCAGCCCCGGACGGCGGGGCGATACGCAGTATTTT. Using reference TRBV7-2 and TRBJ2-3 for the parts outside the CDR3, the full variable domain is GAGVSQSPSNKVTEKGKDVELRCDPISGHTALYWYRQSLGQGLEFLIYFQGNSAPDKSGLPSDRFSAERTGGSVSTLTIQRTQQEDSAVYLCASSPGRRGDTQYFGPGTRLTVL.

This clonotype came up many times. The chain carries TRBV20-1 and TRBJ2-3; TRBD2 aligns across 16 bases. Germline V CDR1 and CDR2: DFQATT, SNEGSKA (reference sequence). The length of the CDR3 is 17 residues. The junction had 5 bases not matched to a gene; V was cut back by 0 bases and J by 5 bases. This CDR3 reads CSARDYGTSGRGDTQYF. CDR3 DNA sequence: TGCAGTGCTAGAGACTACGGGACTAGCGGGAGGGGAGATACGCAGTATTTT.

The chain joins TRBV12-3 or TRBV12-4 to TRBJ2-1, with 14 positions matching TRBD2. V trimming: 5 bases; J trimming: 1 base; junction bases outside the gene matches: 7. The CDR3 is 18 residues long. CDR3 bases: TGTGCCAGCAGTACCGGGACTAGCGGGAGTGAGTCCTACAATGAGCAGTTCTTC. Residues: CASSTGTSGSESYNEQFF.

This clonotype was seen at least ten times. The CDR3 DNA is TGCGCCAGCAGCTTGAATCTAGCGGACACCACAGATACGCAGTATTTT. Amino acid sequence: CASSLNLADTTDTQYF. The J gene is TRBJ2-3, the V gene TRBV5-1; 7 positions match TRBD2. Germline assignment: CDR1 SGHRS and CDR2 YFSETQ. V was clipped by 1 base and J by 2 bases; unmatched bases: 7. The CDR3 totals 16 residues.

The sample holds many counts of this clonotype. The chain uses TRBV7-9 and TRBJ2-3; 7 bases fit TRBD1. The length of the CDR3 is 14 residues. CDR1 and CDR2 (germline): SEHNR, FQNEAQ (reference sequence). Trimming removed 5 bases from V and 2 bases from J; junction bases left unmatched: 4. The DNA of the CDR3 is TGTGCCAGCAGCGTCGGGACAGCCACAGATACGCAGTATTTT. This encodes CASSVGTATDTQYF.

At least ten counts were recorded for this clonotype. This rearrangement joins TRBV10-3 to TRBJ1-1; D remains ambiguous. This CDR3 spans 13 amino acids. CDR1 is ENHRY and CDR2 is SYGVKD in the germline V gene. The germline V and J ends were trimmed by 2 bases and 1 base, with 5 bases remaining between them. CDR3: CAISEQENTEAFF. CDR3 DNA: TGTGCCATCAGTGAGCAGGAGAACACTGAAGCTTTCTTT.

This clonotype has at least ten counts. The CDR3 coding sequence is TGTGCCAGCAGCCAGAACAGGGGAAGGGAGCAGTACTTC. Protein product: CASSQNRGREQYF. The gene calls are TRBV7-2 and TRBJ2-7; TRBD1 matches at 7 bases. The CDR3 spans 13 residues. The germline V gene has CDR1 SGHTA and CDR2 FQGNSA. After removal of 5 bases from V and 7 bases from J, the junction contained 8 bases not matched to a gene.

The table lists this clonotype with many counts. This rearrangement joins TRBV6-5 to TRBJ1-1; D possibly corresponds to TRBD1 (6 bases). Germline values: CDR1 MNHEY, CDR2 SVGAGI. V was pared by 6 bases and J by 1 base, with 15 bases between. The CDR3 is 15 amino acids. This CDR3 reads CASSRNGQPNTEAFF. CDR3 coding DNA: TGTGCCAGCAGCCGCAACGGACAGCCGAACACTGAAGCTTTCTTT.

This clonotype showed up many times. J is TRBJ1-1 and V is TRBV5-1, with D unclear. The germline gives CDR1 SGHRS, CDR2 YFSETQ. This CDR3 is built from 14 residues. V dropped 0 bases and J dropped 10 bases, with 16 bases sitting between them. The CDR3 DNA reads TGCGCCAGCAGCTTGGATATTCCGGGTTATGCAGCTTTCTTT. This sequence encodes CASSLDIPGYAAFF.

This clonotype came up many times. CDR3 sequence reads: CASNKRGSTDTQYF. CDR3 nucleotides: TGTGCCAGCAACAAGCGGGGAAGCACAGATACGCAGTATTTT. This rearrangement joins TRBV27 to TRBJ2-3; 7 bases agree with TRBD2. Germline V gene lookup returns CDR1 MNHEY and CDR2 SMNVEV (reference sequence). Trimming removed 7 bases from V and 0 bases from J; junction bases left unmatched: 4. This CDR3 has 14 amino acids.

This clonotype occurred many times. This CDR3 is CASSLVASGVPYEQYF. The CDR3 region has the DNA TGTGCCAGCAGCTTAGTAGCCAGCGGGGTCCCCTACGAGCAGTACTTC. This chain uses TRBV7-2 with TRBJ2-7, with 7 positions matching TRBD2. Germline-derived CDR1 and CDR2 are SGHTA and FQGNSA. Unmatched junction bases numbered 8, after V lost 1 base and J lost 2 bases. The CDR3 loop spans 16 amino acids.

The sample holds a few counts of this clonotype. This sequence joins TRBV6-6 and TRBJ2-7; no definite D call. Germline V lookup: CDR1 MNHNY, CDR2 SVGAGI (reference sequence). Trimming removed 6 bases at V and 3 bases at J, with 15 bases between. The CDR3 consists of 14 residues. The CDR3 reads CASRNSDTDYEQYF. CDR3 nucleotides: TGTGCCAGCAGAAACTCCGACACAGACTACGAGCAGTACTTC.

This rearrangement joins TRBV5-1 to TRBJ1-2, with D possibly TRBD1 on 6 matching bases. There are 14 residues in the CDR3. In germline, CDR1 is SGHRS, CDR2 YFSETQ. V dropped 4 bases and J dropped 6 bases, with 16 bases sitting between them. The CDR3 DNA is TGCGCCAGCAGCCAAGACCGGGGGCAGGATGGCTACACCTTC. Amino acids: CASSQDRGQDGYTF.

This clonotype was recorded at least ten times. The chain recombines TRBV11-2 with TRBJ1-4; the D gene is possibly TRBD1 (5 bases). The CDR3 has 13 amino acids. The V end was cut by 8 bases, the J end by 4 bases, with 11 bases between. CDR1 is SGHAT and CDR2 is FQNNGV in the germline V gene. CDR3 nucleotide sequence: TGTGCCAGCCAAAACAGGAATAATGAAAAACTGTTTTTT. It encodes CASQNRNNEKLFF.

This clonotype has more than one count but fewer than ten. The chain combines TRBV30 with TRBJ1-2, with D uncertain. CDR1 GTSNPN and CDR2 SVGIG come from the germline V gene (reference sequence). Between the trimmed V and J ends, which lost 3 bases and 5 bases, there was a span of 13 bases. CDR3 size: 13 residues. CDR3 sequence reads: CAWRTAILYGYTF. CDR3 coding DNA: TGTGCCTGGAGGACCGCGATTCTATATGGCTACACCTTC.

This sequence joins TRBV5-1 and TRBJ2-7; D gene unclear. The CDR3 covers 15 residues. V was clipped by 0 bases and J by 2 bases, with 12 bases between them. The germline V gene encodes CDR1 SGHRS and CDR2 YFSETQ. The CDR3 sequence is CASSLAAGSAYEQYF. In nucleotides, the CDR3 is TGCGCCAGCAGCTTGGCGGCAGGATCAGCCTACGAGCAGTACTTC.

This clonotype has ten or more counts. This chain links TRBV27 with TRBJ1-5; TRBD1 aligns across 10 bases. Germline lookup yields CDR1 MNHEY and CDR2 SMNVEV (reference sequence). The CDR3 runs to 15 residues. V shed 6 bases and J 5 bases; nucleotides not matched to a gene: 7. In nucleotides, the CDR3 is TGTGCCAGCAGATCATCGACAGGGGGCGATCAGCCCCAGCATTTT. Encoded protein: CASRSSTGGDQPQHF.

J is TRBJ1-2 and V is TRBV5-1; D perhaps matches TRBD1 (6 bases). Trimming cost V 4 bases and J 4 bases, with 14 bases left between them. The CDR3 is 14 amino acids. Looked up from germline, CDR1 is SGHRS and CDR2 is YFSETQ. This CDR3 reads CASSPQGVGYGYTF. CDR3 DNA: TGCGCCAGCAGCCCACAGGGTGTGGGCTATGGCTACACCTTC.

In its sample, this clonotype was seen many times. One end of the junction fails to match germline, which may point to a read error. The genes are TRBV10-3 and TRBJ2-7; tentatively, D is TRBD2 (6 bases). Germline V gene sequence: CDR1 ENHRY, CDR2 SYGVKD. The CDR3 covers 17 residues. In DNA, the CDR3 is TGTGCCATCAGTGAGTCAGCCATCAGCGGGCCTAAAACTAATAACCTTTTC. Translating it yields CAISESAISGPKTNNLF.

There are many counts of this clonotype. One end of the junction is discordant with germline, which a read error may explain. The chain combines TRBV24-1 with TRBJ2-4; a weak D match, TRBD1 (6 bases). The germline CDR1 and CDR2 sequences are KGHDR and SFDVKD. The CDR3 loop spans 15 amino acids. CDR3 region: CATSDLRTAENIQYF. The CDR3 DNA follows: TGTGCCACCAGTGATTTAAGGACAGCCGAAAACATTCAGTACTTC.

This clonotype has a count of ten or more. This sequence joins TRBV6-2 or TRBV6-3 and TRBJ1-1, with D maybe TRBD1 (5 bases). Germline V gene lookup returns CDR1 MNHEY and CDR2 SVGEGT. This CDR3 is 12 amino acids long. V was trimmed by 7 bases and J by 4 bases, leaving 10 bases between them. The CDR3 region is CASNFDSTEAFF. The CDR3, as DNA: TGTGCCAGCAATTTCGACAGCACTGAAGCTTTCTTT.

This clonotype was observed many times. The chain uses TRBV20-1 and TRBJ2-3, with 10 bases identical to TRBD2. The CDR3 covers 16 residues. V lost 4 bases and J lost 2; bases outside the gene matches: 9. The germline V gene has CDR1 DFQATT and CDR2 SNEGSKA (reference sequence). CDR3 DNA sequence: TGCAGTGCTACTCAAGGGGGGACTAGCGACACAGATACGCAGTATTTT. Its translation: CSATQGGTSDTDTQYF.

The chain employs TRBV5-1 and TRBJ2-1, with 7 bases that match TRBD1. The V gene end was trimmed by 4 bases and the J gene end by 9 bases; junction bases not matched to a gene: 10. From germline, CDR1 is SGHRS and CDR2 YFSETQ. The length of the CDR3 is 14 residues. CDR3 amino acids: CASSAPTQGTEQFF. The CDR3 DNA follows: TGCGCCAGCAGCGCACCTACACAGGGGACTGAGCAGTTCTTC.

As regards this clonotype: This may come from a read error, since a much larger clone is one base off. This chain uses TRBV28 with TRBJ1-2; 8 bases align to TRBD1. The V gene end was trimmed by 5 bases and the J gene end by 12 bases; junction bases not matched to a gene: 17. Germline CDR1 reads MDHEN; CDR2 reads SYDVKM. The CDR3 spans 15 residues. The CDR3: CASSVQGAHGGGHTF. CDR3 nucleotide sequence: TGTGCCAGCAGTGTGCAGGGGGCGCATGGAGGGGGCCACACCTTC.

The sample holds many counts of this clonotype. This chain connects TRBV5-1 to TRBJ1-2; D gene uncertain. The CDR3 is 14 amino acids. Trimming left V 4 bases short and J 4 bases short, with 14 bases between. From germline, CDR1 is SGHRS and CDR2 YFSETQ. The CDR3 spells CASSLSSGAYGYTF. Here the CDR3 DNA reads TGCGCCAGCAGCCTCTCATCGGGCGCCTATGGCTACACCTTC.

Notes on this clonotype: This sequence may be a read error, since a much larger clone differs from it by one base. No conserved phenylalanine or tryptophan ends this CDR3, so it is likely a read error. The rearrangement uses TRBV5-1 and TRBJ2-7, with 10 bases that match TRBD1. V dropped 4 bases and J dropped 3; count of bases not matched to a gene: 10. The CDR3 spans 16 residues. Germline lookup yields CDR1 SGHRS and CDR2 YFSETQ. The CDR3 DNA reads as TGCGCCAGCAGCCCCGGCGGGACAGGGGATCGCTACGAGCAGTACTAC. Translation gives CASSPGGTGDRYEQYY.

The chain joins TRBV20-1 to TRBJ2-7; 11 bases agree with TRBD1. The CDR3 loop spans 13 amino acids. Unmatched junction bases numbered 6, after V lost 5 bases and J lost 6 bases. Germline V CDR1 and CDR2: DFQATT, SNEGSKA (reference sequence). The CDR3 DNA reads TGCAGTGCTCTAGGACAGGGGGCGGCCGAGCAGTACTTC. Amino acid sequence: CSALGQGAAEQYF.